This entry features one T cell receptor beta chain sequence. RNA totalling about 0.45 to 1 ug underwent reverse transcription with random hexamers. TCRdb reprocessed the immunoSEQ multiplex PCR reads via MiXCR and lists one record per CDR3 protein. The sample comprises roughly 120,000 distinct CDR3 sequences, just over 90% of which are singletons, and more than 0.25% rests with the top ten. The data were taken from a study of CD8 T cells in Susac syndrome. The CDR3 contains 14 residues. V lost 2 bases to trimming and J lost 1 base; unmatched junction nucleotides: 0. Germline V CDR1 and CDR2: SGHVS, FQNEAQ.

Sequencing input: CD8+ T cells from PBMCs. This chain connects TRBV7-8 to TRBJ2-3; TRBD2 matches at 7 bases. This receptor was taken from a human donor with multiple sclerosis. CDR3: CASSLTSGTDTQYF. The DNA of the CDR3 is TGTGCCAGCAGCTTAACTAGCGGCACAGATACGCAGTATTTT. The variable domain in full, with the rest retrieved from reference TRBV7-8 and TRBJ2-3, is GAGVSQSPRYKVAKRGQDVALRCDPISGHVSLFWYQQALGQGPEFLTYFQNEAQLDKSGLPSDRFFAERPEGSVSTLKIQRTQQEDSAVYLCASSLTSGTDTQYFGPGTRLTVL.